A single sample gave rise to the 17 T cell receptor beta chains below, sequenced in a study of blood T cell repertoires in COVID-19. Data came from immunoSEQ multiplex PCR; TCRdb stores just in-frame clones and leaves some out. The data hold 80,000 to 85,000 clones, with about four fifths observed a single time. The sample taken for sequencing was peripheral blood. All receptors come from a human donor in a cohort sampled during active COVID-19.

V gene TRBV15 combines with J gene TRBJ2-5; 10 bases fit TRBD2. CDR3 length: 16 residues. Per germline, CDR1 LNHNV and CDR2 YYDKDF (reference sequence). V was clipped by 3 bases and J by 5 bases; unmatched bases: 9. The CDR3 spells CATSRLVAGGRETQYF. The CDR3 DNA sequence: TGTGCCACCAGCAGGCTGGTAGCGGGGGGCAGGGAGACCCAGTACTTC.

V and J are TRBV3-1 (or the pseudogene TRBV3-2) and TRBJ1-2; the D gene is possibly TRBD1 (6 bases). CDR3 length: 17 residues. Germline V lookup: CDR1 LGHDT, CDR2 YNNKEL (reference sequence). V was shortened by 4 bases and J by 0 bases, with 18 bases between the two germline ends. CDR3 sequence reads: CASSLGGGESTNYGYTF. Written as DNA, the CDR3 is TGTGCCAGCAGCCTCGGGGGGGGCGAAAGTACTAACTATGGCTACACCTTC.

The CDR3 DNA sequence: TGTGCCAGCAGCTTAGGATGGGGAGGGCACTCCTACGAGCAGTACTTC. Protein product: CASSLGWGGHSYEQYF. The chain couples TRBV7-8 to TRBJ2-7; 7 nucleotides align to TRBD2. V lost 1 base and J lost 0; bases outside the gene matches: 6. The CDR3 loop spans 16 amino acids. Germline lookup yields CDR1 SGHVS and CDR2 FQNEAQ.

The V and J genes are TRBV5-4 and TRBJ2-1; possibly TRBD2 for D (5 bases). V was cut by 5 bases and J by 0 bases, with 12 bases left in between. Germline loops: CDR1 SGHNT, CDR2 YYREEE (reference sequence). The CDR3 length is 15 residues. DNA of the CDR3: TGTGCCAGCAGTCATCTAGCCACCTCCTACAATGAGCAGTTCTTC. Its translation is CASSHLATSYNEQFF.

CDR3 amino acids: CASSPGANTGELFF. The CDR3 bases are TGTGCCAGCAGCCCGGGGGCGAACACCGGGGAGCTGTTTTTT. The chain links TRBV6-6 to TRBJ2-2; perhaps TRBD2 as D (6 bases). V was trimmed by 6 bases and J by 0 bases, leaving 8 bases between them. Germline values: CDR1 MNHNY, CDR2 SVGAGI (reference sequence). The CDR3 has 14 amino acids.

This sequence joins TRBV6-2 or TRBV6-3 and TRBJ2-7; 8 bases are shared with TRBD1. Per germline, CDR1 MNHEY and CDR2 SVGEGT. With 0 bases clipped from V and 0 bases from J, the junction kept 13 bases outside the gene matches. This CDR3 has 19 amino acids. The DNA of the CDR3 is TGTGCCAGCAGTTACTCAGGGGGACAGGACGCCCTCCCCTCCTACGAGCAGTACTTC. Translating gives CASSYSGGQDALPSYEQYF.

The V and J genes are TRBV5-5 and TRBJ1-2; 10 bases fit TRBD1. Trimming removed 1 base from V and 6 bases from J; junction bases left unmatched: 6. The length of the CDR3 is 15 residues. Germline V gene sequence: CDR1 SGHKS, CDR2 YYEKEE (reference sequence). The CDR3 loop reads CASSLIGQGDDGYTF. In DNA, the CDR3 is TGTGCCAGCAGCTTGATTGGACAGGGGGATGATGGCTACACCTTC. Combining the CDR3 with reference TRBV5-5 and TRBJ1-2 gives the whole variable domain DAGVTQSPTHLIKTRGQQVTLRCSPISGHKSVSWYQQVLGQGPQFIFQYYEKEERGRGNFPDRFSARQFPNYSSELNVNALLLGDSALYLCASSLIGQGDDGYTFGSGTRLTVV.

The gene calls are TRBV6-5 and TRBJ2-7; D remains ambiguous. The CDR3 length is 14 residues. V was trimmed by 4 bases and J by 3 bases, leaving 13 bases between them. From germline, CDR1 is MNHEY and CDR2 SVGAGI. The CDR3 DNA is TGTGCCAGCAGTTTTCAGGAAGACGGCTACGAGCAGTACTTC. Protein sequence: CASSFQEDGYEQYF.

The chain employs TRBV19 and TRBJ1-5, with D perhaps TRBD1 (6 bases). The CDR3 is 14 residues long. Germline CDR1 is LNHDA and CDR2 is SQIVND (reference sequence). Trimming shortened V by 6 bases and J by 4 bases, and 13 bases separated the two germline ends. The CDR3 spells CASSPQGGNQPQHF. CDR3 bases: TGTGCCAGTAGCCCACAGGGTGGAAATCAGCCCCAGCATTTT.

The J gene is TRBJ2-1, the V gene TRBV29-1, with 8 bases identical to TRBD2. J gave up 9 bases and V 7 bases, and 11 bases lay outside the gene matches. Germline CDR1 reads SQVTM; CDR2 reads ANQGSEA. The CDR3 runs 13 residues. The CDR3 DNA sequence: TGCAGCGCCGCCTTGGACCTAGCGGGTGAGCAGTTCTTC. Protein: CSAALDLAGEQFF.

This chain connects TRBV5-6 to TRBJ2-2; D perhaps matches TRBD1 (5 bases). Germline CDR1 SGHDT, CDR2 YYEEEE. This CDR3 region has 15 residues. Trimming took off 1 base at V and 3 bases at J, with 10 bases between the two ends. The CDR3 loop is CASSLQGSDTGELFF. In nucleotides, the CDR3 is TGTGCCAGCAGCTTGCAGGGATCCGACACCGGGGAGCTGTTTTTT.

The chain uses TRBV27 and TRBJ1-2; the D gene is possibly TRBD1 (6 bases). The V end was cut by 6 bases, the J end by 3 bases, with 20 bases between. Germline lookup yields CDR1 MNHEY and CDR2 SMNVEV (reference sequence). The CDR3 consists of 16 residues. Written as DNA, the CDR3 is TGTGCCAGCAGCCTCTCTGGACAGCTTTCATACTATGGCTACACCTTC. This sequence encodes CASSLSGQLSYYGYTF.

This chain uses TRBV3-1 (or the pseudogene TRBV3-2) with TRBJ1-1, with no clear D. In germline, CDR1 is LGHDT, CDR2 YNNKEL (reference sequence). V lost 3 bases and J lost 3, with 8 bases in between. This CDR3 is 13 amino acids long. The DNA for the CDR3 is TGTGCCAGCAGCCACAATGAGGACACTGAAGCTTTCTTT. Protein: CASSHNEDTEAFF.

The V and J genes are TRBV29-1 and TRBJ2-5; unclear D gene. In germline, CDR1 is SQVTM, CDR2 ANQGSEA. The CDR3 is 12 amino acids. V was clipped by 8 bases and J by 0 bases, with 10 bases between them. The DNA for the CDR3 is TGCAGCCTGTCTGCGGACCAAGAGACCCAGTACTTC. It codes for CSLSADQETQYF. The full variable domain, in which reference TRBV29-1 and TRBJ2-5 provide the parts outside the CDR3, is SAVISQKPSRDICQRGTSLTIQCQVDSQVTMMFWYRQQPGQSLTLIATANQGSEATYESGFVIDKFPISRPNLTFSTLTVSNMSPEDSSIYLCSLSADQETQYFGPGTRLLVL.

The genes are TRBV7-7 and TRBJ2-5; possibly TRBD1 for D (6 bases). This CDR3 contains 15 residues. The germline CDR1 and CDR2 sequences are SSHAT and FNYEAQ (reference sequence). V lost 1 base, J lost 5 bases, and 14 bases lay in between. CDR3 sequence reads: CASSLEVGQGETQYF. CDR3 coding DNA: TGTGCCAGCAGCTTAGAGGTCGGGCAGGGGGAGACCCAGTACTTC.

This chain connects TRBV6-5 to TRBJ1-1; D unresolved. The length of the CDR3 is 13 residues. CDR1 and CDR2 (germline): MNHEY, SVGAGI. V lost 6 bases and J 0 bases, leaving 8 bases between the germline ends. CDR3 protein: CASRATVNTEAFF. The CDR3 DNA reads as TGTGCCAGCAGGGCAACAGTGAACACTGAAGCTTTCTTT.

V and J are TRBV7-9 and TRBJ1-6; possibly TRBD1 for D (5 bases). The CDR3 extends over 15 amino acids. Trimming took off 5 bases at V and 3 bases at J, with 11 bases between the two ends. CDR1 is SEHNR and CDR2 is FQNEAQ in the germline V gene (reference sequence). As DNA, the CDR3 is TGTGCCAGCAGCGTCGGGGACTACTATAATTCACCCCTCCACTTT. Its translation is CASSVGDYYNSPLHF.